The clone carrying this T cell receptor beta chain was observed once. The sample is drawn from a study of blood T cell repertoires in COVID-19. Study-wide context: There were acute and convalescent COVID-19 samples, and they came from the United States, Italy and Spain. Sample material is recorded as cDNA or gDNA derived from T cells, B-cell-depleted T cells, or PBMCs.

Authors' data handling: Estimation of nucleated cell counts was performed using reference gene primer amplification. Assay: immunoSEQ multiplex PCR; the TCRdb copy retains only in-frame clones and omits some. The V and J calls and the clone size are those of that table, but D and trimming were determined from the DNA. The sample gives roughly 120,000 clones, 86% of which show up once; around 5% is in the top ten. The V end lost 3 bases, the J end lost 3 bases, and 11 bases lay between the germline ends. Germline values: CDR1 SNHLY, CDR2 FYNNEI. The CDR3 covers 15 residues. Input material: peripheral blood. The rearrangement uses TRBV2 and TRBJ1-4; unclear D gene. This clonotype was obtained from a human donor in a cohort sampled during active COVID-19. In nucleotides, the CDR3 is TGTGCCAGCAGTGAGTCAGGTCGATCTAATGAAAAACTGTTTTTT. This encodes CASSESGRSNEKLFF. Based on the CDR3 plus reference TRBV2 and TRBJ1-4, the full variable domain is EPEVTQTPSHQVTQMGQEVILRCVPISNHLYFYWYRQILGQKVEFLVSFYNNEISEKSEIFDDQFSVERPDGSNFTLKIRSTKLEDSAMYFCASSESGRSNEKLFFGSGTQLSVL.